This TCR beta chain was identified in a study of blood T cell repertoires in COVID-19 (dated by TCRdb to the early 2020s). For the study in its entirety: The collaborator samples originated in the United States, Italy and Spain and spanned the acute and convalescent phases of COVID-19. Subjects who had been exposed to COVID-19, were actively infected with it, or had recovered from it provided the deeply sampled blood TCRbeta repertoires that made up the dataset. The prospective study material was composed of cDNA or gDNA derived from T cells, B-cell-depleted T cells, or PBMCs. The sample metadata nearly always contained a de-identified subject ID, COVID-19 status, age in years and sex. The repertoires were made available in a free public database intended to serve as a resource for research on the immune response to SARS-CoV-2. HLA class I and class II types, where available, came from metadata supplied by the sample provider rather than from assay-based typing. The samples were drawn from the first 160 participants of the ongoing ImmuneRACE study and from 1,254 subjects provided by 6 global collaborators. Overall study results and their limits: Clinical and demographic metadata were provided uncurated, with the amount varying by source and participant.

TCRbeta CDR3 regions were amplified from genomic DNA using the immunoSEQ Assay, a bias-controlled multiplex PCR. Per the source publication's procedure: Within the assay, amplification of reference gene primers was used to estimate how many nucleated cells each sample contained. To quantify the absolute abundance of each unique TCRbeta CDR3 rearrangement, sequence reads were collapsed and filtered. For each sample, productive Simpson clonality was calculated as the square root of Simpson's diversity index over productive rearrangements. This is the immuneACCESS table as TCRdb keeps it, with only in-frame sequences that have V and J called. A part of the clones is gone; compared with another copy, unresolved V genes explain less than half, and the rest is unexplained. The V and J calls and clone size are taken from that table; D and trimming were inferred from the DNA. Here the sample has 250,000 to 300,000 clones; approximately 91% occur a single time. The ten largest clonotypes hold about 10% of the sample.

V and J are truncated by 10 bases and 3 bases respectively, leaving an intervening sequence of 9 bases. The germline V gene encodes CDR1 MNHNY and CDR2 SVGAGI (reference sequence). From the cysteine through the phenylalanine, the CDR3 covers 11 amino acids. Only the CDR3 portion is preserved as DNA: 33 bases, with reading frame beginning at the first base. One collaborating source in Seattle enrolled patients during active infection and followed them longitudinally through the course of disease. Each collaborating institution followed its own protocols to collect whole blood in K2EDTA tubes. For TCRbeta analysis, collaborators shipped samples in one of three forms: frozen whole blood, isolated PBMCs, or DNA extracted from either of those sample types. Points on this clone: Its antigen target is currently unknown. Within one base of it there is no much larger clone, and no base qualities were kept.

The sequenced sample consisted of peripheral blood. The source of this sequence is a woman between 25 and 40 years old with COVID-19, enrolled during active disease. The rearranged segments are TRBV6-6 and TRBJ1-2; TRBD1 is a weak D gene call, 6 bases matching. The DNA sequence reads TGTGCCACAAACAGGGACTATGGCTACACCTTC. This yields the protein CATNRDYGYTF.